This T cell receptor (beta chain) was observed in a study of regulatory T cells in long-lasting Graves disease. Study outcomes and limitations: Persistent patients had more shared public clonotypes (around 2,800) than new patients (about 880). Those with persistent Graves' had less TCR diversity than newly diagnosed patients. Limited sample numbers may have lowered accuracy.

Time point noted: persistent/refractory GD, antithyroid drugs over 5 years with positive TRAb. Extracted RNA from PBMCs served as the source of the TCR library. Diagnoses of Graves' disease were made by American Thyroid Association guidelines. The authors built TCR beta libraries using iRepertoire HTBI primers and Arm-PCR of CDR3 regions. TCRdb recomputed calls from the multiplex PCR reads with MiXCR, one row per CDR3 protein. The data contain about 460,000 distinct CDR3 sequences, roughly 22% of them singletons. The count of this clonotype is one. Its antigen is not known. Possible read error: a much larger clone is one base away. This CDR3 contains 15 residues. The V gene's germline CDR1 is MDHEN and CDR2 SYDVKM.

The V call is TRBV28, the J call TRBJ2-2; 9 nucleotides match TRBD1. Sequenced here: peripheral blood mononuclear cells (PBMCs), sampled when the disease was refractory, from a patient treated with antithyroid drugs. The sequence was collected from a female donor with Graves disease. The CDR3: CANSLGTGYTGELFF. The CDR3 nucleotides read TGTGCCAACAGTTTAGGGACAGGGTACACCGGGGAGCTGTTTTTT. Variable domain in full (rest from reference TRBV28 and TRBJ2-2): DVKVTQSSRYLVKRTGEKVFLECVQDMDHENMFWYRQDPGLGLRLIYFSYDVKMKEKGDIPEGYSVSREKKERFSLILESASTNQTSMYLCANSLGTGYTGELFFGEGSRLTVL.